The rows below give T cell receptor beta chains drawn from one sample of a study of B cell selection in AIRE deficiency. Sequencing used immunoSEQ multiplex PCR; TCRdb keeps in-frame clones, though not all of them. The sample contains about 23,000 clones, roughly 98% of which appear only once. The sequenced sample was conventional CD4+ T cells sorted from PBMCs. The receptors derive from a human donor with AIRE deficiency. Both conserved end residues are part of each CDR3. The order of the fields is D gene, V gene, clone size, J gene, CDR3 protein, CDR3 DNA. D genes are given only for firm matches. Expanded clones get a size class; other rows say once, few or many, or leave the size out.

D: -
V: TRBV7-3
size: -
J: TRBJ2-3
CDR3: CASSSPDTDTQYF
DNA: TGTGCCAGCAGCTCGCCAGACACAGATACGCAGTATTTT

D: -
V: TRBV4-1
size: once
J: TRBJ2-1
CDR3: CASSQPRGGLGNEQFF
DNA: TGCGCCAGCAGCCAACCCCGGGGCGGCCTCGGGAATGAGCAGTTCTTC

D: -
V: TRBV7-8
size: -
J: TRBJ1-5
CDR3: CASSLALGGVSNQPQHF
DNA: TGTGCCAGCAGCTTAGCCCTAGGGGGGGTCTCTAATCAGCCCCAGCATTTT

D: -
V: TRBV7-9
size: -
J: TRBJ1-5
CDR3: CASTLGGGNQPQHF
DNA: TGTGCCAGCACTCTTGGCGGGGGCAATCAGCCCCAGCATTTT

D: -
V: TRBV6-5
size: -
J: TRBJ2-7
CDR3: CASSYWKGEQYF
DNA: TGTGCCAGCAGTTACTGGAAGGGCGAGCAGTACTTC

D: -
V: TRBV7-2
size: -
J: TRBJ2-7
CDR3: CASSLVPYEQYF
DNA: TGTGCCAGCAGCTTAGTTCCCTACGAGCAGTACTTC

D: TRBD1
V: TRBV5-8
size: -
J: TRBJ1-2
CDR3: CASSETRDRFGYTF
DNA: TGTGCCAGCAGCGAAACCCGGGACAGGTTTGGCTACACCTTC

D: -
V: TRBV28
size: -
J: TRBJ2-2
CDR3: CASSLPRRVGTGELFF
DNA: TGTGCCAGCAGTTTACCCCGGCGGGTTGGAACCGGGGAGCTGTTTTTT

D: -
V: TRBV10-3
size: -
J: TRBJ1-3
CDR3: CAISDQGRNTIYF
DNA: TGTGCCATCAGTGATCAGGGGAGAAACACCATATATTTT

D: -
V: TRBV9
size: -
J: TRBJ1-4
CDR3: CASSVESTNEKLFF
DNA: TGTGCCAGCAGCGTAGAATCAACTAATGAAAAACTGTTTTTT

D: TRBD2
V: TRBV7-2
size: -
J: TRBJ2-2
CDR3: CASSLTSGRSGTGELFF
DNA: TGTGCCAGCAGCTTGACTAGCGGGAGGTCTGGCACCGGGGAGCTGTTTTTT

D: -
V: TRBV27
size: -
J: TRBJ2-2
CDR3: CASSFNSPGELFF
DNA: TGTGCCAGCAGTTTTAACTCTCCCGGGGAGCTGTTTTTT

D: -
V: TRBV27
size: -
J: TRBJ2-2
CDR3: CASSLWMDTGELFF
DNA: TGTGCCAGCAGTTTATGGATGGACACCGGGGAGCTGTTTTTT

D: -
V: TRBV2
size: -
J: TRBJ1-5
CDR3: CASTKEGTPGNQPQHF
DNA: TGTGCCAGCACCAAAGAGGGGACCCCGGGCAATCAGCCCCAGCATTTT

D: -
V: TRBV4-1
size: -
J: TRBJ1-6
CDR3: CASSQGRGETRSPLHF
DNA: TGCGCCAGCAGCCAAGGCCGAGGGGAGACGAGGTCACCCCTCCACTTT

D: -
V: TRBV28
size: -
J: TRBJ2-7
CDR3: CASRKTSTLEQYF
DNA: TGTGCCAGCAGAAAAACTAGCACCCTCGAGCAGTACTTC

D: -
V: TRBV10-3
size: -
J: TRBJ1-1
CDR3: CAIRLRVESTEAFF
DNA: TGTGCCATCAGGCTCAGGGTCGAGAGTACTGAAGCTTTCTTT

D: -
V: TRBV28
size: -
J: TRBJ1-2
CDR3: CASRPGPLYGYTF
DNA: TGTGCCAGCAGGCCAGGCCCCCTCTATGGCTACACCTTC

D: -
V: TRBV4-1
size: once
J: TRBJ1-2
CDR3: CASSTEPGLYGYTF
DNA: TGCGCCAGCAGTACAGAACCGGGACTTTATGGCTACACCTTC

D: -
V: TRBV6-5
size: -
J: TRBJ2-3
CDR3: CASSYRRTNTDTQYF
DNA: TGTGCCAGCAGTTACCGACGGACTAACACAGATACGCAGTATTTT

D: -
V: TRBV25-1
size: -
J: TRBJ2-7
CDR3: CASSEKYRNEQYF
DNA: TGTGCCAGCAGTGAGAAGTACAGGAACGAGCAGTACTTC

D: -
V: TRBV5-1
size: -
J: TRBJ2-3
CDR3: CASGSNSPTDTQYF
DNA: TGCGCCAGCGGCTCCAACTCCCCCACAGATACGCAGTATTTT

D: -
V: TRBV28
size: -
J: TRBJ1-5
CDR3: CASSLGPINQPQHF
DNA: TGTGCCAGCAGTTTGGGACCGATCAATCAGCCCCAGCATTTT

D: TRBD1
V: TRBV9
size: -
J: TRBJ2-1
CDR3: CASSVEGQGLEQFF
DNA: TGTGCCAGCAGCGTAGAGGGACAGGGGCTCGAGCAGTTCTTC

D: -
V: TRBV28
size: -
J: TRBJ1-1
CDR3: CASRLGPTNTEAFF
DNA: TGTGCCAGCAGATTGGGACCGACGAACACTGAAGCTTTCTTT

D: TRBD2
V: TRBV28
size: -
J: TRBJ2-1
CDR3: CASFSPAGRASYNEQFF
DNA: TGTGCCAGCTTCTCACCAGCCGGGAGGGCCTCCTACAATGAGCAGTTCTTC

D: TRBD2
V: TRBV7-9
size: -
J: TRBJ2-1
CDR3: CASSPLAVSYNEQFF
DNA: TGTGCCAGCAGCCCGCTAGCGGTGTCCTACAATGAGCAGTTCTTC

D: TRBD1
V: TRBV6-6
size: -
J: TRBJ2-7
CDR3: CASTRLQGYYEQYF
DNA: TGTGCCAGCACTCGGCTACAGGGGTACTACGAGCAGTACTTC

D: -
V: TRBV18
size: -
J: TRBJ2-1
CDR3: CASSPSILEDSYNEQFF
DNA: TGTGCCAGCTCACCCTCTATTTTGGAGGACTCCTACAATGAGCAGTTCTTC

D: -
V: TRBV6-5
size: -
J: TRBJ2-3
CDR3: CASSYSSRTATDTQYF
DNA: TGTGCCAGCAGTTACTCGTCGAGGACAGCCACAGATACGCAGTATTTT

D: -
V: TRBV28
size: -
J: TRBJ2-7
CDR3: CASNPHDRRFDEQYF
DNA: TGTGCCAGCAACCCCCACGACAGGAGGTTTGACGAGCAGTACTTC

D: TRBD2
V: TRBV6-5
size: -
J: TRBJ2-1
CDR3: CASSYSFTSGFQQFF
DNA: TGTGCCAGCAGTTACTCGTTTACTAGCGGTTTCCAGCAGTTCTTC

D: -
V: TRBV7-3
size: once
J: TRBJ2-5
CDR3: CASSLMAGPQETQYF
DNA: TGTGCCAGCAGCTTAATGGCTGGCCCCCAAGAGACCCAGTACTTC

D: TRBD1
V: TRBV2
size: -
J: TRBJ1-2
CDR3: CASGGTGSGGAYGYTF
DNA: TGTGCCAGCGGGGGGACAGGGTCGGGCGGGGCCTATGGCTACACCTTC

D: TRBD2
V: TRBV10-3
size: -
J: TRBJ2-7
CDR3: CAISESFASGREQYF
DNA: TGTGCCATCAGTGAGTCGTTCGCTAGCGGGAGAGAGCAGTACTTC

D: -
V: TRBV5-4
size: -
J: TRBJ2-3
CDR3: CAMLGTSTDTQYF
DNA: TGTGCCATGCTCGGGACTTCCACAGATACGCAGTATTTT

D: -
V: TRBV27
size: -
J: TRBJ1-5
CDR3: CASKIEFVSNQPQHF
DNA: TGTGCCAGCAAAATCGAATTCGTGAGCAATCAGCCCCAGCATTTT

D: -
V: TRBV6-5
size: -
J: TRBJ2-2
CDR3: CASSYFAQRTGELFF
DNA: TGTGCCAGCAGTTATTTTGCCCAGCGGACCGGGGAGCTGTTTTTT

D: -
V: TRBV5-4
size: once
J: TRBJ2-1
CDR3: CASNARLVGEQFF
DNA: TGTGCCAGCAATGCCCGGCTAGTAGGCGAGCAGTTCTTC

D: -
V: TRBV19
size: -
J: TRBJ2-1
CDR3: CASSIRARNNEQFF
DNA: TGTGCCAGTAGTATCAGGGCTAGAAACAATGAGCAGTTCTTC

D: -
V: TRBV5-4
size: -
J: TRBJ1-2
CDR3: CASSPPRRGGSDYGYTF
DNA: TGTGCCAGCAGCCCCCCCCGAAGGGGGGGATCGGACTATGGCTACACCTTC

D: -
V: TRBV7-2
size: once
J: TRBJ2-1
CDR3: CASSPQHEQFF
DNA: TGTGCCAGCAGCCCCCAGCATGAGCAGTTCTTC

D: -
V: TRBV14
size: -
J: TRBJ1-1
CDR3: CASSQAQHAVSEAFF
DNA: TGTGCCAGCAGCCAAGCCCAGCACGCGGTATCTGAAGCTTTCTTT

D: -
V: TRBV9
size: once
J: TRBJ1-6
CDR3: CASSLGGSNSPLHF
DNA: TGTGCCAGCAGCTTAGGAGGGTCCAATTCACCCCTCCACTTT